This entry is about one T cell receptor (beta chain). Its antigen is undetermined. Trimming took 4 bases from V and 4 from J; bases not matched to a gene: 3. Germline values: CDR1 MDHEN, CDR2 SYDVKM. This CDR3 is built from 14 residues. These data come from a study of OX40 agonist ivuxolimab in advanced cancers. Whole-study results and caveats: At 0.1 to 3.0 mg/kg and by week 6, CD4+ and CD8+ T cells in the blood had expanded clonally.

This table comes from immunoSEQ multiplex PCR, and its TCRdb copy is limited to in-frame clones, with some not included. Altogether roughly 43,000 clones are present, approximately 83% being singletons, with the ten largest covering 30% to 45%. The specimen comprised CD4+ or CD8+ T cells sorted from blood, sampled in a trial of the OX40 agonist ivuxolimab. This chain connects TRBV28 to TRBJ1-5; 8 bases fit TRBD1. The sequence was obtained from an adult with an advanced solid tumor such as melanoma, head and neck, liver or kidney cancer. The CDR3 loop reads CASSWTGSNQPQHF. The CDR3 nucleotides read TGTGCCAGCAGTTGGACAGGGTCGAATCAGCCCCAGCATTTT.